In this sample, the clone carrying this T cell receptor beta chain turned up a few times. Antigen: not known. With 3 bases clipped from V and 8 bases from J, the junction kept 6 bases outside the gene matches. There are 14 residues in the CDR3. Germline V gives CDR1 SGDLS, CDR2 YYNGEE. This sample is part of a study of T-cell memory formation after mild COVID-19. Study findings and constraints: Mostly located in CM and EM were contracting CD4+ clones, with contracting CD8+ clones located in EMRA. Among clones contracting day 15 to 85, CD4/CD8 was balanced, whereas later expanders leaned CD4+. Confirmation of SARS-CoV-2 specificity was lacking for second-wave clones peaking day 37. Pre-infection memory harbored some responding clones, suggesting cross-reactive memory joined.

One entry per CDR3 protein, called by TCRdb with MiXCR from the 5' RACE reads. The profile covers 580,000 or so distinct CDR3 sequences, with 15% to 20% appearing a single time and about 8.6% taken by the ten largest. This chain connects TRBV9 to TRBJ2-1, with 9 bases matching TRBD1. This clonotype was obtained from an adult woman who had mild COVID-19 (a few samples of this study predate the infection). Cell type and time point are not known. What was sequenced was PBMCs or a T cell subset sorted from them (not recorded which). The CDR3 reads CASSAGTGFDEQFF. The CDR3 DNA reads as TGTGCCAGCAGCGCCGGGACAGGGTTCGATGAGCAGTTCTTC.